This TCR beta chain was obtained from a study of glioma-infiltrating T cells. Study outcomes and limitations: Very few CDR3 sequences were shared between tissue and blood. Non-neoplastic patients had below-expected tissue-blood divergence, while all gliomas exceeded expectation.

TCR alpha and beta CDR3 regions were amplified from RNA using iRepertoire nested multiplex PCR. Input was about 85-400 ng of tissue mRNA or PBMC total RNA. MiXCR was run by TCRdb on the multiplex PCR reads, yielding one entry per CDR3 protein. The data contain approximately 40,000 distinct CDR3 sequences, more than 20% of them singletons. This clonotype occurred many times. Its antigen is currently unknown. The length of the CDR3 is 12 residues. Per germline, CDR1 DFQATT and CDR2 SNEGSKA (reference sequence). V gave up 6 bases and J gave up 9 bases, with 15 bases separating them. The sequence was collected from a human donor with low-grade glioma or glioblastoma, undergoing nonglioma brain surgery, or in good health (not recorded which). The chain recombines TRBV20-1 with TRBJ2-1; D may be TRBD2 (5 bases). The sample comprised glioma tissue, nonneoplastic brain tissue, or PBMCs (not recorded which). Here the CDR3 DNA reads TGCAGTGCCCTCTCCACGGGGAGTGAGCAGTTCTTC. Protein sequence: CSALSTGSEQFF.